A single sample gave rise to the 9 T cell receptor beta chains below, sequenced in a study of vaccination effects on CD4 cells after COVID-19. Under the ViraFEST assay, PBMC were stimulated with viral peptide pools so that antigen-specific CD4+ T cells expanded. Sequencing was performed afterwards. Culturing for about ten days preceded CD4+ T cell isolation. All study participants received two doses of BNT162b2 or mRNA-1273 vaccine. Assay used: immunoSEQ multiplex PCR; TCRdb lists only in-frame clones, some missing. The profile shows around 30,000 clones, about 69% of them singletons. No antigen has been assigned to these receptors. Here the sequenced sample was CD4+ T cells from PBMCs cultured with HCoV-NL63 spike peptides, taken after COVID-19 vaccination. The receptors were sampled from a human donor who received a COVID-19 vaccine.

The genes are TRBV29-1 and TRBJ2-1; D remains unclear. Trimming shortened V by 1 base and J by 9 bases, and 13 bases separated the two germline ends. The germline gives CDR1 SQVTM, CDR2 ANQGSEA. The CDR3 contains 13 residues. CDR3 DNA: TGCAGCGTTGAAGTCGTACGCTATGGTGAGCAGTTCTTC. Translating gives CSVEVVRYGEQFF.

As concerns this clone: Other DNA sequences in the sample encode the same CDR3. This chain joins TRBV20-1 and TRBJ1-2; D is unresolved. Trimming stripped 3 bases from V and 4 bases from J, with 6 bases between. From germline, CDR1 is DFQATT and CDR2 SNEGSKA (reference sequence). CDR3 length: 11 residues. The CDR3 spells CSARAGYGYTF. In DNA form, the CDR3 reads TGCAGTGCTAGGGCGGGCTATGGCTACACCTTC.

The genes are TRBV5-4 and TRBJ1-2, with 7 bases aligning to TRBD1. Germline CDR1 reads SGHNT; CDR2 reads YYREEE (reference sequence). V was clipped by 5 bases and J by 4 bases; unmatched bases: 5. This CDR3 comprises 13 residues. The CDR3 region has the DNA TGTGCCAGCAGGGCCGGGACAGTCTATGGCTACACCTTC. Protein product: CASRAGTVYGYTF.

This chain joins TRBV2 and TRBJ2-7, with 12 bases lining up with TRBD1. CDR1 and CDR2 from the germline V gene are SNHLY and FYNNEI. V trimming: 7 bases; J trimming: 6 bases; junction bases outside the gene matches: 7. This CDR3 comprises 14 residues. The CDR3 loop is CASIRDRGLPEQYF. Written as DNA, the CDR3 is TGTGCCAGCATCCGGGACAGGGGGCTCCCCGAGCAGTACTTC.

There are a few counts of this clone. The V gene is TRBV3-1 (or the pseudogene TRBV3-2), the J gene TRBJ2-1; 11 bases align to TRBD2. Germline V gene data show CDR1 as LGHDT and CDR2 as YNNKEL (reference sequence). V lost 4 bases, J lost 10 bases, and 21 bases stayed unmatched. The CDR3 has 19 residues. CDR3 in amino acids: CASSRRPPVLAGALGEQFF. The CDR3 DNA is TGTGCCAGCAGCCGGAGGCCTCCGGTACTAGCGGGAGCTTTGGGAGAGCAGTTCTTC.

The CDR3 DNA is TGTGCCGCAACGGGGGACGGGAATTTCGACGAGCAGTACTTC. It is translated as CAATGDGNFDEQYF. The rearrangement uses TRBV6-5 and TRBJ2-7, with a possible D match to TRBD2 (6 bases). V lost 11 bases and J 5 bases, leaving 22 bases between the germline ends. The CDR3 is 14 amino acids. Germline lookup yields CDR1 MNHEY and CDR2 SVGAGI.

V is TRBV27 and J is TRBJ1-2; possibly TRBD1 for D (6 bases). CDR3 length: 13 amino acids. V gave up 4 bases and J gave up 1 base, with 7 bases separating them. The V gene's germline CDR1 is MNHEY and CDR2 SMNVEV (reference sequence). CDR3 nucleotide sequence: TGTGCCAGCAGTTCAGGGGTTAACTATGGCTACACCTTC. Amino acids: CASSSGVNYGYTF.

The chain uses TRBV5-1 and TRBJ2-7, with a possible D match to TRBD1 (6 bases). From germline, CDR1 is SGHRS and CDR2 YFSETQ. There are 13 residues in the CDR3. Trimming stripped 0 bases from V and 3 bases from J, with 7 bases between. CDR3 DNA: TGCGCCAGCAGCTTGGGGACAGTCTACGAGCAGTACTTC. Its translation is CASSLGTVYEQYF.

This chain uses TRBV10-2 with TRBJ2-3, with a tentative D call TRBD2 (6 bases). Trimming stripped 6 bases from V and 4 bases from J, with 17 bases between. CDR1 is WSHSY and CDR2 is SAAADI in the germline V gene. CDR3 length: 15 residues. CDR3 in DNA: TGCGCCAGCAGAGACGAACTTAGCGGCTCAGATACGCAGTATTTT. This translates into CASRDELSGSDTQYF.